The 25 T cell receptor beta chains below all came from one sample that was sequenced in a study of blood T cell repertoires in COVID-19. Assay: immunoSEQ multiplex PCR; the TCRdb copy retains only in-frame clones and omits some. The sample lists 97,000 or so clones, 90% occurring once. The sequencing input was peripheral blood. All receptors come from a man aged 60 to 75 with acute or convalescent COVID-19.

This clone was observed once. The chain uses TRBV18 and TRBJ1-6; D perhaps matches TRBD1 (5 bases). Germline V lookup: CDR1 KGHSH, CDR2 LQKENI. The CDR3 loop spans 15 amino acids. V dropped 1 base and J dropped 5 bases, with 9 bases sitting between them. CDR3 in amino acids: CASSPQTENNSPLHF. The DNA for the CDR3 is TGTGCCAGCTCACCACAGACAGAAAATAATTCACCCCTCCACTTT. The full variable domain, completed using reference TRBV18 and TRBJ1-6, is NAGVMQNPRHLVRRRGQEARLRCSPMKGHSHVYWYRQLPEEGLKFMVYLQKENIIDESGMPKERFSAEFPKEGPSILRIQQVVRGDSAAYFCASSPQTENNSPLHFGNGTRLTVT.

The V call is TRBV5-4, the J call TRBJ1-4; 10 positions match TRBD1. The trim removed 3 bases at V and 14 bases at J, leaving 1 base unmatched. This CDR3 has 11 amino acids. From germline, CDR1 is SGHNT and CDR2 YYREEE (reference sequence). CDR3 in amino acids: CASSSGQGLFF. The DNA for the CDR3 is TGTGCCAGCAGCTCGGGACAGGGGCTGTTTTTT.

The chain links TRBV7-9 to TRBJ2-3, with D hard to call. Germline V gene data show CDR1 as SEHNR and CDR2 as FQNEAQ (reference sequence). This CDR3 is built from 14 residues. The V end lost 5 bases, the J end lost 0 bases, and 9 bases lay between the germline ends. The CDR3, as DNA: TGTGCCAGCAGCCTTACGGTTAGCACAGATACGCAGTATTTT. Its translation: CASSLTVSTDTQYF. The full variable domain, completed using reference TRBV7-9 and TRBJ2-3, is DTGVSQNPRHKITKRGQNVTFRCDPISEHNRLYWYRQTLGQGPEFLTYFQNEAQLEKSRLLSDRFSAERPKGSFSTLEIQRTEQGDSAMYLCASSLTVSTDTQYFGPGTRLTVL.

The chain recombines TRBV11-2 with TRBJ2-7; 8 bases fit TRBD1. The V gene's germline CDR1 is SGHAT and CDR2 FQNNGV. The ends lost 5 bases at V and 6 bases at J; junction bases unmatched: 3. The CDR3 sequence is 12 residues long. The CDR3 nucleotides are TGTGCCAGCAGCCGACAGGGGTTCGAGCAGTACTTC. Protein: CASSRQGFEQYF.

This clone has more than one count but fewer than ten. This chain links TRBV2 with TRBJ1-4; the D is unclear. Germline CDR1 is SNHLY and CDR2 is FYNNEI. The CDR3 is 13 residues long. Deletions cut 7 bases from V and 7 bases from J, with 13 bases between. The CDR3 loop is CASNWVTGEKLFF. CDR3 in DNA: TGTGCCAGCAACTGGGTTACGGGTGAAAAACTGTTTTTT.

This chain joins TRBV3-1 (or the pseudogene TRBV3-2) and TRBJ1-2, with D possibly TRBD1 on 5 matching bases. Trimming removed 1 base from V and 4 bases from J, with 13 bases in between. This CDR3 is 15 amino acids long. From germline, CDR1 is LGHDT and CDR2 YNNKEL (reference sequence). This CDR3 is CASSQGGRSIYGYTF. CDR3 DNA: TGTGCCAGCAGCCAAGGGGGCAGGAGCATCTATGGCTACACCTTC.

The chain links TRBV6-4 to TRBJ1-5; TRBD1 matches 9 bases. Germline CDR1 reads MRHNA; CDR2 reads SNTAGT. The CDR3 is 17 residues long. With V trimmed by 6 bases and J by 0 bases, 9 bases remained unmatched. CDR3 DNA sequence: TGTGCCAGCAGACCGGGACAGGGCCAATATAGCAATCAGCCCCAGCATTTT. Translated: CASRPGQGQYSNQPQHF.

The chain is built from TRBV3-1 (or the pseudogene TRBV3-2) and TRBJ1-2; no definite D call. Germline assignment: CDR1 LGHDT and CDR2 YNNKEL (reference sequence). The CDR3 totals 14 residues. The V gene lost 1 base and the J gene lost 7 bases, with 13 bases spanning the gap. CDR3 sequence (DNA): TGTGCCAGCAGCCAAGTAGCCTCAAGCCGTGGCTACACCTTC. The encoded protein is CASSQVASSRGYTF.

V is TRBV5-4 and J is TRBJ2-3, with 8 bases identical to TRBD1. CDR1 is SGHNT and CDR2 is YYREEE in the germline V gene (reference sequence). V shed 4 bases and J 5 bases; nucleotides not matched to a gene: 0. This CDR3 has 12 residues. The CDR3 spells CASSGQGDTQYF. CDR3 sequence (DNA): TGTGCCAGCAGCGGACAGGGAGATACGCAGTATTTT.

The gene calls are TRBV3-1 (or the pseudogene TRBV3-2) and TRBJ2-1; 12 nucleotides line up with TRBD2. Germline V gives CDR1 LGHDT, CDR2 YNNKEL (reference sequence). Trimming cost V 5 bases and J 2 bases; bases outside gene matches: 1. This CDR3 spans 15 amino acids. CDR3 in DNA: TGTGCCAGCAGCGCTAGCGGGGGGGCCTACAATGAGCAGTTCTTC. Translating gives CASSASGGAYNEQFF.

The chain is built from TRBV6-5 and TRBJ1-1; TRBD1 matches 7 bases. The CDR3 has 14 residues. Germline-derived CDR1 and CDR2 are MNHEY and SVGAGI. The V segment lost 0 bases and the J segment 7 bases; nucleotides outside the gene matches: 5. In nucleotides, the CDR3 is TGTGCCAGCAGTTACTCAGGGGGCGCCCTTGAAGCTTTCTTT. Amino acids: CASSYSGGALEAFF.

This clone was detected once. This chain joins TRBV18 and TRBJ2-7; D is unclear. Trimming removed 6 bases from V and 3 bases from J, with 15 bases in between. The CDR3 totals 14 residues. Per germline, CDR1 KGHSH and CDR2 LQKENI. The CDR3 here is CASSAPEQYYEQYF. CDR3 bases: TGTGCCAGCTCCGCCCCAGAACAATACTACGAGCAGTACTTC. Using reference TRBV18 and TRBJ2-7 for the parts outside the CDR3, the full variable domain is NAGVMQNPRHLVRRRGQEARLRCSPMKGHSHVYWYRQLPEEGLKFMVYLQKENIIDESGMPKERFSAEFPKEGPSILRIQQVVRGDSAAYFCASSAPEQYYEQYFGPGTRLTVT.

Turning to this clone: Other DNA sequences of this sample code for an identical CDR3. The CDR3 bases are TGCGCCAGCAGCCTCGGGACAGAAGAGACCCAGTACTTC. Translated: CASSLGTEETQYF. The chain has TRBV5-1 and TRBJ2-5; 7 nucleotides line up with TRBD1. In germline, CDR1 is SGHRS, CDR2 YFSETQ. Trimming removed 4 bases from V and 3 bases from J; junction bases left unmatched: 3. This CDR3 has 13 residues.

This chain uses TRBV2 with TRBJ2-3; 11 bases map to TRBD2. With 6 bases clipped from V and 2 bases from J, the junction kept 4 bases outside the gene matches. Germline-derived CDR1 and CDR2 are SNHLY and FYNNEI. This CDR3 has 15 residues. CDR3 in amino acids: CASRGTSGFTDTQYF. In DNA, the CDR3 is TGTGCCAGCAGAGGGACTAGCGGCTTCACAGATACGCAGTATTTT. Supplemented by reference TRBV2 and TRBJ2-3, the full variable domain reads EPEVTQTPSHQVTQMGQEVILRCVPISNHLYFYWYRQILGQKVEFLVSFYNNEISEKSEIFDDQFSVERPDGSNFTLKIRSTKLEDSAMYFCASRGTSGFTDTQYFGPGTRLTVL.

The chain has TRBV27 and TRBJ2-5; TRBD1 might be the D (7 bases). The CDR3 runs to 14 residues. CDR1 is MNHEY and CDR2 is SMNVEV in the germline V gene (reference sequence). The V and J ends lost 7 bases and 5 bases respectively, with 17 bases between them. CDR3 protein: CASTSLAGGETQYF. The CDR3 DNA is TGTGCCAGCACTTCCCTAGCAGGGGGGGAGACCCAGTACTTC.

DNA of the CDR3: TGCAGTGCTAGTCTAAGCCTGGGCGGGAGCTCCTATAATTCACCCCTCCACTTT. Its protein is CSASLSLGGSSYNSPLHF. The rearrangement joins TRBV20-1 to TRBJ1-6, with no clear D. CDR1 is DFQATT, CDR2 SNEGSKA, per germline (reference sequence). The CDR3 contains 18 residues. Trimming stripped 3 bases from V and 0 bases from J, with 18 bases between.

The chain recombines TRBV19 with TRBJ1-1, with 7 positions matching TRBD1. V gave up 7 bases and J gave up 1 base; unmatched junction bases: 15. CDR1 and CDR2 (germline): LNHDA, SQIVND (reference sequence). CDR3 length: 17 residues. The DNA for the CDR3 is TGTGCCAGTATTCCCAGGCCTGCGGACAGGCGGAACACTGAAGCTTTCTTT. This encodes CASIPRPADRRNTEAFF.

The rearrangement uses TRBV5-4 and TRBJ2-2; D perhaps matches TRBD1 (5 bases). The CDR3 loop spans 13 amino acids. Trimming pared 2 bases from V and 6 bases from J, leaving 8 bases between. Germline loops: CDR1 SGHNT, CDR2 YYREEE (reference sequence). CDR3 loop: CASSLQVSGELFF. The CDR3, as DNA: TGTGCCAGCAGCTTACAGGTTTCCGGGGAGCTGTTTTTT.

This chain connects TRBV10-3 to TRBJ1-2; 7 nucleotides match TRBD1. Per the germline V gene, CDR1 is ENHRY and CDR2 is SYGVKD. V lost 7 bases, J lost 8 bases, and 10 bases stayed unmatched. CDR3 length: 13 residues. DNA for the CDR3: TGTGCCATCAAATGGACAGGAGGTTTGGGCTACACCTTC. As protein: CAIKWTGGLGYTF.

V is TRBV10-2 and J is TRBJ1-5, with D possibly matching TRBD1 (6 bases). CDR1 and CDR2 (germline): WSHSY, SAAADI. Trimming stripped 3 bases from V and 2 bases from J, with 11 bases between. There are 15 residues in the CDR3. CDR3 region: CASSDSTGRNQPQHF. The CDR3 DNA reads TGCGCCAGCAGTGATTCGACAGGCCGCAATCAGCCCCAGCATTTT.

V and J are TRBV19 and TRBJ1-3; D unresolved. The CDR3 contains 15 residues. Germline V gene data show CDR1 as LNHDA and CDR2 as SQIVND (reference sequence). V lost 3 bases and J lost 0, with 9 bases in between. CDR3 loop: CASSMGQSSGNTIYF. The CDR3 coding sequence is TGTGCCAGTAGTATGGGCCAGAGCTCTGGAAACACCATATATTTT.

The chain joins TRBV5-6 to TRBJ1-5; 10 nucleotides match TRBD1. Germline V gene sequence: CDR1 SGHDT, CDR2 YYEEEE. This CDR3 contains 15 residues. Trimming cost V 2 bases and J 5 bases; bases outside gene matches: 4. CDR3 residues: CASSLRQGAHQPQHF. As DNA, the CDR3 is TGTGCCAGCAGCTTAAGACAGGGGGCGCATCAGCCCCAGCATTTT.

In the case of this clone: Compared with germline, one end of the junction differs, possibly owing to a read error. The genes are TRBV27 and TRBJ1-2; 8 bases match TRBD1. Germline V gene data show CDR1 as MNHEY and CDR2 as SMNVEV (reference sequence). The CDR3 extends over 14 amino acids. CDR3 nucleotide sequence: TGTACCAGCAGACCGAGTGGACAGGGTAATGGCTACACCTTC. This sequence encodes CTSRPSGQGNGYTF.

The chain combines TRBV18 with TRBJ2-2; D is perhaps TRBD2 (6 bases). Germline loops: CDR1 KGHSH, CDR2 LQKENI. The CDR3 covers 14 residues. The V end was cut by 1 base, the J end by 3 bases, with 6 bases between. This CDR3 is CASSPRGDTGELFF. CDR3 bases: TGTGCCAGCTCACCACGGGGGGACACCGGGGAGCTGTTTTTT.

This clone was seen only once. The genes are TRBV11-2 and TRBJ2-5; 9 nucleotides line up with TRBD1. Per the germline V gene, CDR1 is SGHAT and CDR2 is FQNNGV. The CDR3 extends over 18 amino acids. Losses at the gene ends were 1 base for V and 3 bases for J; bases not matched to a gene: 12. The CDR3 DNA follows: TGTGCCAGCAGCTTAGCCTATTCACAGGGGGCAGGGGAAGAGACCCAGTACTTC. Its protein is CASSLAYSQGAGEETQYF.